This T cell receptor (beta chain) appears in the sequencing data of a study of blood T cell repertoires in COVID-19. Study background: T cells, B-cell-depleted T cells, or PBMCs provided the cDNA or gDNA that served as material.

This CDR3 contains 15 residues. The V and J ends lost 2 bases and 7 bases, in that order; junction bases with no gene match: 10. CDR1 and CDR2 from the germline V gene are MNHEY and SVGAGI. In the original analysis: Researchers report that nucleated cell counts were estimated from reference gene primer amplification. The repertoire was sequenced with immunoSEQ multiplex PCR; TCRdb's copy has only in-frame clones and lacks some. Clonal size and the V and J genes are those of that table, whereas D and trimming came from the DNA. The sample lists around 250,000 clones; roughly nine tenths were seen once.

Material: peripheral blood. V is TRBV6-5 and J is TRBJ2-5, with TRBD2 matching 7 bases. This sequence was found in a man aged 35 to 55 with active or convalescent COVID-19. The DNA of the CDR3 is TGTGCCAGCAGTTACGTCCGGGCGGGAGCGCGGACCCAGTACTTC. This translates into CASSYVRAGARTQYF.